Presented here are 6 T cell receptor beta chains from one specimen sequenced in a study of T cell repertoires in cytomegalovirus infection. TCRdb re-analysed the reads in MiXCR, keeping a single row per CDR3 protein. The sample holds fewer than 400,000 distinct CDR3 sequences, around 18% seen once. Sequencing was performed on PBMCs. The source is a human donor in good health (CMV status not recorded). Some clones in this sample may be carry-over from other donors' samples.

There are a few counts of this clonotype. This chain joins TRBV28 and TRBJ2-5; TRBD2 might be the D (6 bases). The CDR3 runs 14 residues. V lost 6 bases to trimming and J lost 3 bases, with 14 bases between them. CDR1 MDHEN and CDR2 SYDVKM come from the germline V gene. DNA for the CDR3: TGTGCCAGCAGCCTAGAAGGAGGGGAAGAGACCCAGTACTTC. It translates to CASSLEGGEETQYF. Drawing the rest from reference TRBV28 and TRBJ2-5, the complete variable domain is DVKVTQSSRYLVKRTGEKVFLECVQDMDHENMFWYRQDPGLGLRLIYFSYDVKMKEKGDIPEGYSVSREKKERFSLILESASTNQTSMYLCASSLEGGEETQYFGPGTRLLVL.

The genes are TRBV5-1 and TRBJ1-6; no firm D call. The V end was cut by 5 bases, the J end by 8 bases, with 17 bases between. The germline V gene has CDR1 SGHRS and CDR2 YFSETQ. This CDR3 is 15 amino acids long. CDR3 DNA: TGCGCCAGCAGAAACCAGGACCTATCCTATTCACCCCTCCACTTT. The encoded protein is CASRNQDLSYSPLHF.

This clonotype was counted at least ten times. The CDR3, as DNA: TGTGCCAGCAGTGCATTACAGGGGACGGATACGCAGTATTTT. This codes for CASSALQGTDTQYF. This sequence joins TRBV6-1 and TRBJ2-3; 7 bases match TRBD1. This CDR3 is built from 14 residues. The germline V gene encodes CDR1 MNHNS and CDR2 SASEGT. The V gene end was trimmed by 4 bases and the J gene end by 6 bases; junction bases not matched to a gene: 7.

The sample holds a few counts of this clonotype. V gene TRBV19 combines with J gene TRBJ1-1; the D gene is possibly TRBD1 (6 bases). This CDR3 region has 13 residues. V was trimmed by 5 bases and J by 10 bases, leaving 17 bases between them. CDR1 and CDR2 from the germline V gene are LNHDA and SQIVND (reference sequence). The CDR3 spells CASSPTGPSGAFF. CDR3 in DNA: TGTGCCAGTAGTCCTACAGGGCCCTCGGGAGCTTTCTTT.

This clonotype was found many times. CDR3 DNA sequence: TGTGCCAGCAGCTTAACCCCAGGGGGAGGCGCAGATACGCAGTATTTT. It encodes CASSLTPGGGADTQYF. J is TRBJ2-3 and V is TRBV7-2; a possible D gene is TRBD1 (7 bases). Germline CDR1 reads SGHTA; CDR2 reads FQGNSA. V shed 2 bases and J shed 4 bases, with 16 bases lying between them. This CDR3 has 16 amino acids.

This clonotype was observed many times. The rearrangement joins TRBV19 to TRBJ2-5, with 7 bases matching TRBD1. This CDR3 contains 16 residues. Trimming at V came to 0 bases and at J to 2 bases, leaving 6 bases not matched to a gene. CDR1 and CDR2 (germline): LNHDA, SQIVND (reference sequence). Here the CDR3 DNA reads TGTGCCAGTAGTATAGATCGGAGCAGGGGGCAAGAGACCCAGTACTTC. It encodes CASSIDRSRGQETQYF.